Listed below are T cell receptor beta chains from one sample, sequenced in a study of blood T cell repertoires in COVID-19. Assay used: immunoSEQ multiplex PCR; TCRdb lists only in-frame clones, some missing. The table has around 260,000 clones, roughly four fifths seen once; the top ten hold around 4.1%. The sequencing sample was made of PBMCs or T cells enriched from blood (not recorded which). The receptors were sampled from a man between 25 and 39 years old with acute COVID-19. CDR3s include the opening cysteine and the closing phenylalanine or tryptophan. The D gene is left open where the match is weak. Expanded clones get a size class; other rows say once, few or many, or leave the size out.

CDR3 | DNA | size | J | D | V
CASSEVGSYNEQFF | TGCGCCAGCAGTGAAGTCGGGTCGTACAATGAGCAGTTCTTC | . | TRBJ2-1 | . | TRBV10-1
CASSVVGQSYGYTF | TGTGCCAGCAGCGTCGTGGGACAATCCTATGGCTACACCTTC | . | TRBJ1-2 | . | TRBV5-4
CAISEKLASSTDTQYF | TGTGCCATCAGTGAGAAGCTAGCGAGTAGCACAGATACGCAGTATTTT | . | TRBJ2-3 | . | TRBV10-3
CASSIGETQYF | TGTGCCAGCAGTATCGGGGAGACCCAGTACTTC | . | TRBJ2-5 | . | TRBV11-2
CASSESRGLNQPQHF | TGCGCCAGCAGTGAGTCGAGGGGGCTTAATCAGCCCCAGCATTTT | . | TRBJ1-5 | TRBD1 | TRBV10-2
CASSLGGDRRNQPQHF | TGTGCCAGCAGCCTAGGGGGAGATAGGCGCAATCAGCCCCAGCATTTT | . | TRBJ1-5 | . | TRBV7-6
CASSYSGTSGSDEQFF | TGTGCCAGCAGTTACTCGGGGACTAGCGGGAGCGATGAGCAGTTCTTC | once | TRBJ2-1 | TRBD2 | TRBV6-5
CASSDAGAADTQYF | TGTGCCAGCAGTGACGCGGGAGCCGCAGATACGCAGTATTTT | few | TRBJ2-3 | TRBD2 | TRBV6-4
CSVVRQGVYNEQFF | TGCAGCGTTGTTAGGCAGGGGGTTTACAATGAGCAGTTCTTC | . | TRBJ2-1 | TRBD1 | TRBV29-1
CASSLGLGGGDQPQHF | TGTGCCAGCTCACTAGGCTTAGGGGGCGGGGATCAGCCCCAGCATTTT | . | TRBJ1-5 | TRBD1 | TRBV18
CASRRAGGLSNEQFF | TGTGCCAGTAGGAGGGCGGGGGGGCTGTCGAATGAGCAGTTCTTC | . | TRBJ2-1 | TRBD2 | TRBV19
CASSVAVGWGANEQFF | TGTGCCAGCAGCGTAGCAGTAGGCTGGGGAGCAAATGAGCAGTTCTTC | many | TRBJ2-1 | . | TRBV9
CASRSGGGTEAFF | TGTGCCAGCAGGTCAGGGGGTGGAACTGAAGCTTTCTTT | few | TRBJ1-1 | TRBD1 | TRBV28
CASSHRDRYNEQFF | TGTGCCAGCAGCCACCGGGACAGATACAATGAGCAGTTCTTC | . | TRBJ2-1 | TRBD1 | TRBV7-9
CASSEEGGHQPQHF | TGTGCCAGCAGTGAGGAGGGAGGGCATCAGCCCCAGCATTTT | . | TRBJ1-5 | . | TRBV6-4
CASSPGTSGTSEQFF | TGTGCCAGCAGCCCCGGGACTAGCGGGACTTCTGAGCAGTTCTTC | few | TRBJ2-1 | TRBD2 | TRBV7-9
CASSSLISGANVLTF | TGTGCCAGCAGTTCCCTAATCTCTGGGGCCAACGTCCTGACTTTC | . | TRBJ2-6 | . | TRBV28
CASSQGLAYNEQFF | TGCGCCAGCAGCCAGGGACTGGCCTACAATGAGCAGTTCTTC | . | TRBJ2-1 | . | TRBV4-1
CASSLGQGINEQFF | TGTGCCAGCAGCCTAGGACAGGGGATCAATGAGCAGTTCTTC | . | TRBJ2-1 | TRBD1 | TRBV27
CASSRSGEAFF | TGTGCCAGCAGCCGCTCAGGTGAAGCTTTCTTT | . | TRBJ1-1 | . | TRBV3-1/TRBV3-2
CASSFMTGRRSGSPLHF | TGTGCCAGCAGTTTTATGACAGGGAGAAGAAGTGGTTCACCCCTCCACTTT | . | TRBJ1-6 | TRBD1 | TRBV27
CASSIVGSRGNYGYTF | TGTGCCAGTAGTATAGTAGGTAGTAGGGGCAACTATGGCTACACCTTC | . | TRBJ1-2 | . | TRBV19
CASTPSGTPKETQYF | TGTGCCAGCACCCCCTCCGGGACTCCGAAAGAGACCCAGTACTTC | . | TRBJ2-5 | . | TRBV27
CATSDLRTGKGTYNEQFF | TGTGCCACCAGTGATTTAAGGACAGGGAAAGGGACCTACAATGAGCAGTTCTTC | few | TRBJ2-1 | TRBD1 | TRBV24-1
CASSPRTGKNTGELFF | TGTGCCAGCAGCCCCCGGACAGGGAAAAACACCGGGGAGCTGTTTTTT | many | TRBJ2-2 | TRBD1 | TRBV5-1
CASSFFNTEAFF | TGTGCCAGCAGCTTCTTTAACACTGAAGCTTTCTTT | few | TRBJ1-1 | . | TRBV11-3
CASSLGIRTGPNTGELFF | TGTGCCAGCAGCCTGGGCATAAGGACAGGGCCGAACACCGGGGAGCTGTTTTTT | . | TRBJ2-2 | TRBD1 | TRBV28
CASSIGRQANTEAFF | TGTGCCAGTAGTATCGGTCGACAGGCTAACACTGAAGCTTTCTTT | . | TRBJ1-1 | . | TRBV19
CASSPTQINRDQETQYF | TGTGCCAGCTCGCCCACCCAGATAAACAGGGACCAAGAGACCCAGTACTTC | . | TRBJ2-5 | . | TRBV18
CASSPYAGSSGYTF | TGTGCCAGCAGCCCATACGCGGGCAGTTCCGGCTACACCTTC | . | TRBJ1-2 | . | TRBV7-2
CASSPRPGTGGGGPQHF | TGTGCCAGCAGTCCACGCCCCGGGACAGGGGGCGGGGGGCCCCAGCATTTT | . | TRBJ1-5 | TRBD1 | TRBV6-6
CASSRGWGNYGYTF | TGTGCCAGCAGTAGGGGATGGGGAAACTATGGCTACACCTTC | once | TRBJ1-2 | . | TRBV6-4
CASSQTGLSTEAFF | TGTGCCAGCAGCCAGACAGGGTTAAGCACTGAAGCTTTCTTT | few | TRBJ1-1 | TRBD1 | TRBV11-3
CASSSDRIRQPQHF | TGTGCCAGCAGTTCTGACAGGATCCGTCAGCCCCAGCATTTT | . | TRBJ1-5 | . | TRBV6-5
CASSLQGLNTEAFF | TGTGCCAGCAGTTTACAGGGGCTGAACACTGAAGCTTTCTTT | once | TRBJ1-1 | TRBD1 | TRBV6-5
CASRPTHGSNTEAFF | TGTGCCAGCAGGCCGACACATGGTTCGAACACTGAAGCTTTCTTT | . | TRBJ1-1 | . | TRBV28
CASSLTGGNEQFF | TGCGCCAGCAGTTTGACAGGTGGGAATGAGCAGTTCTTC | . | TRBJ2-1 | . | TRBV5-1
CATSDSRGLTGTMVF | TGTGCCACCAGTGATAGTCGTGGACTCACCGGCACGATGGTTTTT | . | TRBJ1-1 | . | TRBV24-1
CASSLSGTGRTGELFF | TGTGCCAGCAGCTTGTCCGGGACAGGGAGGACCGGGGAGCTGTTTTTT | . | TRBJ2-2 | TRBD1 | TRBV7-2
CASSLYYQRPSGNTIYF | TGTGCCAGCAGCTTATATTATCAGCGACCCAGCGGAAACACCATATATTTT | once | TRBJ1-3 | . | TRBV7-9
CSASGINQPQHF | TGCAGCGCCTCGGGGATAAATCAGCCCCAGCATTTT | . | TRBJ1-5 | . | TRBV29-1
CASSQDSQGRNQPQHF | TGTGCCAGCAGCCAAGATAGTCAGGGTCGCAATCAGCCCCAGCATTTT | . | TRBJ1-5 | . | TRBV3-1/TRBV3-2
CASSYSRGSNQPQHF | TGTGCCAGCAGTTACTCGCGGGGGAGCAATCAGCCCCAGCATTTT | . | TRBJ1-5 | . | TRBV6-2/TRBV6-3